This T cell receptor (beta chain) was profiled in a study of glioma-infiltrating T cells after dendritic cell vaccination. Overall study context: Autologous tumor lysate-pulsed dendritic cell vaccination was given between the early 2000s and the early 2010s.

There are 14 residues in the CDR3. V was pared by 5 bases and J by 3 bases, with 7 bases of the junction left unmatched. Per the germline V gene, CDR1 is SGHNT and CDR2 is YENEEA. This table comes from immunoSEQ multiplex PCR, and its TCRdb copy is limited to in-frame clones, with some not included. The data contain about 32,000 clones, 90% of them singletons. Fresh-frozen tumor tissue and more than two years of survival data were available for all. PBMC sampling occurred before vaccination, two weeks after the third dose, and at progression. The V call is TRBV11-3, the J call TRBJ2-7; 7 bases match TRBD1. This TCR was recovered from a human donor with glioblastoma. This specimen consisted of blood, obtained before dendritic cell vaccination. CDR3 protein: CASSPGQSYYEQYF. The CDR3 nucleotides read TGTGCCAGCAGCCCGGGACAGAGCTACTACGAGCAGTACTTC. Together with reference TRBV11-3 and TRBJ2-7, the CDR3 gives the full variable domain: EAGVVQSPRYKIIEKKQPVAFWCNPISGHNTLYWYLQNLGQGPELLIRYENEEAVDDSQLPKDRFSAERLKGVDSTLKIQPAELGDSAVYLCASSPGQSYYEQYFGPGTRLTVT.